This T cell receptor beta chain comes out of a study of T cell responses to AZD1222 COVID-19 vaccine. Study-wide results and caveats: Dominant at 160-218 and 743-854, vaccine-associated CD4 TCRs also spanned spike. Spike-specific TCRs gained breadth and depth after people received two AZD1222 doses. Baseline seropositivity occurred in only six AZD1222 recipients. Repertoires were obtained solely post-peak T cell response.

The protocol was immunoSEQ multiplex PCR, while the TCRdb copy is restricted to in-frame clones and leaves out a portion. The sample comprises about 72,000 clones, roughly nine tenths of which are singletons, and approximately 30% rests with the top ten. Germline-derived CDR1 and CDR2 are MDHEN and SYDVKM. CDR3 length equals 15 residues. Between the trimmed V and J ends, which lost 5 bases and 4 bases, there was a span of 18 bases. On this clone itself: As yet, its antigen is unknown.

The chain joins TRBV28 to TRBJ2-7; a weak D match, TRBD2 (6 bases). The TCR sequence derives from an adult who received the AZD1222 COVID-19 vaccine. Sequencing used peripheral blood, obtained 28 days after the second AZD1222 dose. The CDR3 DNA is TGTGCCAGCAGTCTAGAGACTAGTCCGGGGTACGAGCAGTACTTC. Translating it yields CASSLETSPGYEQYF.